The 20 T cell receptor beta chains presented below share a single source sample, sequenced in a study of long-term antiretroviral therapy in people with HIV. The assay, immunoSEQ v3.0, was run at survey level. Profiling relied on immunoSEQ multiplex PCR, and the TCRdb table lists in-frame clones only, not all of them. This sample has about 6,400 clones, with roughly 80% found just once. The sample was unsorted PBMCs, taken 0.5 years before starting antiretroviral therapy. These receptors were taken from a middle-aged man with HIV.

The rearrangement joins TRBV7-9 to TRBJ2-1, with 15 nucleotides matching TRBD2. This CDR3 has 18 amino acids. With V trimmed by 5 bases and J by 8 bases, 13 bases remained unmatched. Germline V gene data show CDR1 as SEHNR and CDR2 as FQNEAQ (reference sequence). Here the CDR3 reads CASSTSTGLAGGNYEQFF. The DNA for the CDR3 is TGTGCCAGCAGCACTAGTACGGGACTAGCGGGGGGCAACTATGAGCAGTTCTTC.

The V gene is TRBV10-3, the J gene TRBJ2-7, with no clear D. The CDR3 has 14 residues. V gave up 3 bases and J gave up 1 base, with 10 bases separating them. Germline-derived CDR1 and CDR2 are ENHRY and SYGVKD. The CDR3 region is CAISEIFWSYEQYF. CDR3 bases: TGTGCCATCAGTGAAATCTTCTGGTCCTACGAGCAGTACTTC.

This clone was detected only a few times. The chain carries TRBV5-4 and TRBJ1-2; D not resolved. V shed 4 bases and J shed 5 bases, with 12 bases lying between them. Germline lookup yields CDR1 SGHNT and CDR2 YYREEE (reference sequence). This CDR3 comprises 13 residues. DNA of the CDR3: TGTGCCAGCAGCCCGGACTTGGGGTATGGCTACACCTTC. Protein product: CASSPDLGYGYTF.

CDR3 nucleotide sequence: TGCGCCAGCAGCCGCGGACAGGGGGCCTCTTCACCCCTCCACTTT. Protein product: CASSRGQGASSPLHF. This chain joins TRBV4-3 and TRBJ1-6; 11 nucleotides line up with TRBD1. Germline V lookup: CDR1 LGHNA, CDR2 YSLEER. This CDR3 comprises 15 residues. Germline trimming cut 4 bases from V and 9 bases from J; bases unmatched to any gene: 5.

This sequence joins TRBV10-3 and TRBJ2-1; 12 bases are shared with TRBD2. Trimming at V came to 1 base and at J to 5 bases, leaving 3 bases not matched to a gene. CDR1 is ENHRY, CDR2 SYGVKD, per germline. The CDR3 has 16 residues. This CDR3 reads CAISEWASGGDNEQFF. The DNA of the CDR3 is TGTGCCATCAGTGAGTGGGCTAGCGGGGGGGACAATGAGCAGTTCTTC.

The chain uses TRBV5-1 and TRBJ1-3, with D uncertain. The CDR3 is made up of 15 amino acids. Trimming cost V 1 base and J 2 bases, with 10 bases left between them. CDR1 is SGHRS and CDR2 is YFSETQ in the germline V gene. This CDR3 is CASSLLSGAGNTIYF. The CDR3 nucleotides read TGCGCCAGCAGCTTGCTGTCCGGGGCTGGAAACACCATATATTTT.

This clone was seen more than once but under ten times. The chain employs TRBV6-1 and TRBJ2-1, with TRBD1 as a possible D gene (6 bases). Germline CDR1 is MNHNS and CDR2 is SASEGT. The CDR3 consists of 14 residues. The V end was cut by 4 bases, the J end by 5 bases, with 12 bases between. The CDR3 sequence is CASSGLQGDNEQFF. CDR3 DNA: TGTGCCAGCAGTGGCCTACAGGGTGACAATGAGCAGTTCTTC.

By sample share, this clone is medium-sized. The V and J genes are TRBV5-1 and TRBJ1-6, with D unclear. This CDR3 has 12 amino acids. Germline-derived CDR1 and CDR2 are SGHRS and YFSETQ. V was clipped by 1 base and J by 7 bases, with 3 bases between them. The CDR3 loop reads CASSLTNSPLHF. DNA of the CDR3: TGCGCCAGCAGCTTGACAAATTCACCCCTCCACTTT.

By share, this clone ranks as medium-sized. V gene TRBV27 combines with J gene TRBJ1-2; D is unresolved. The ends were cut back, 5 bases at V and 0 bases at J, with 10 bases in the middle. Germline CDR1 is MNHEY and CDR2 is SMNVEV (reference sequence). The CDR3 loop spans 14 amino acids. Written as DNA, the CDR3 is TGTGCCAGCAGTCTCGACGGAGCTAACTATGGCTACACCTTC. It encodes CASSLDGANYGYTF.

This sequence joins TRBV19 and TRBJ2-1, with D tentatively TRBD1 or TRBD2 (5 bases each). V was clipped by 8 bases and J by 0 bases, with 14 bases between them. The CDR3 length is 15 residues. Germline CDR1 is LNHDA and CDR2 is SQIVND (reference sequence). As DNA, the CDR3 is TGTGCCAGTGCACCGGGGCTCCTCTCCTACAATGAGCAGTTCTTC. Amino acid sequence: CASAPGLLSYNEQFF. The full variable domain, completed using reference TRBV19 and TRBJ2-1, is DGGITQSPKYLFRKEGQNVTLSCEQNLNHDAMYWYRQDPGQGLRLIYYSQIVNDFQKGDIAEGYSVSREKKESFPLTVTSAQKNPTAFYLCASAPGLLSYNEQFFGPGTRLTVL.

The chain employs TRBV4-3 and TRBJ1-1; no clear D gene. Germline CDR1 and CDR2: LGHNA and YSLEER. V shed 0 bases and J shed 1 base, with 6 bases lying between them. This CDR3 is 14 amino acids long. The CDR3 loop reads CASSQDITNTEAFF. The CDR3 region has the DNA TGCGCCAGCAGCCAAGATATAACGAACACTGAAGCTTTCTTT.

V gene TRBV11-2 combines with J gene TRBJ2-5; no clear D. The DNA end is more similar to TRBJ2-7, so the J call may be wrong. Germline V gene sequence: CDR1 SGHAT, CDR2 FQNNGV. The CDR3 is 13 amino acids. The CDR3 reads CASSLQSSYEQYF. The CDR3 nucleotides read TGTGCCAGCAGCTTACAGAGCTCCTACGAGCAGTACTTC.

This chain links TRBV6-5 with TRBJ1-1; 9 nucleotides agree with TRBD1. This CDR3 is built from 14 residues. The germline V gene encodes CDR1 MNHEY and CDR2 SVGAGI. The V gene end was trimmed by 7 bases and the J gene end by 4 bases; junction bases not matched to a gene: 7. CDR3 coding DNA: TGTGCCAGCAAATACAGGGGGCCGGGCACTGAAGCTTTCTTT. It is translated as CASKYRGPGTEAFF.

The rearrangement uses TRBV27 and TRBJ2-3, with TRBD2 as a possible D gene (5 bases). Germline V gene sequence: CDR1 MNHEY, CDR2 SMNVEV (reference sequence). V dropped 6 bases and J dropped 3 bases, with 16 bases sitting between them. The CDR3 runs 15 residues. The CDR3 sequence is CASSLLGVRTDTQYF. DNA of the CDR3: TGTGCCAGCAGCTTACTCGGGGTACGGACAGATACGCAGTATTTT.

This chain links TRBV14 with TRBJ1-1; TRBD1 aligns across 7 bases. CDR1 and CDR2 (germline): SGHDN, FVKESK. The CDR3 is made up of 15 amino acids. With V trimmed by 1 base and J by 4 bases, 6 bases remained unmatched. CDR3 in amino acids: CASSQVETGFTEAFF. The CDR3, as DNA: TGTGCCAGCAGCCAAGTGGAGACAGGGTTCACTGAAGCTTTCTTT.

The gene calls are TRBV6-6 and TRBJ2-3; 10 nucleotides agree with TRBD2. Germline V gene data show CDR1 as MNHNY and CDR2 as SVGAGI (reference sequence). The CDR3 spans 15 residues. J was trimmed by 4 bases and V by 5 bases; bases with no gene match: 6. The CDR3 spells CASSTAGGPPDTQYF. The CDR3 coding sequence is TGTGCCAGCAGTACAGCGGGGGGGCCCCCAGATACGCAGTATTTT.

The chain is built from TRBV30 and TRBJ2-1; D remains ambiguous. V dropped 1 base and J dropped 9 bases, with 10 bases sitting between them. The CDR3 sequence is 12 residues long. The germline gives CDR1 GTSNPN, CDR2 SVGIG (reference sequence). The CDR3 sequence is CAWSGLGFEQFF. Here the CDR3 DNA reads TGTGCCTGGAGTGGTCTCGGGTTTGAGCAGTTCTTC.

This chain connects TRBV7-3 to TRBJ1-1; D may be TRBD1 (5 bases). Trimming left V 3 bases short and J 4 bases short, with 12 bases between. The length of the CDR3 is 14 residues. Per the germline V gene, CDR1 is SGHTA and CDR2 is FQGTGA. CDR3 residues: CASSFLGGTTEAFF. In DNA, the CDR3 is TGTGCCAGCAGCTTCCTTGGGGGGACCACTGAAGCTTTCTTT.

The rearrangement links TRBV6-5 to TRBJ2-6; perhaps TRBD1 as D (5 bases). This CDR3 is built from 15 residues. Per germline, CDR1 MNHEY and CDR2 SVGAGI. V was trimmed by 6 bases and J by 4 bases, leaving 13 bases between them. The CDR3: CASRVGHSGANVLTF. DNA for the CDR3: TGTGCCAGCAGGGTCGGACACAGCGGGGCCAACGTCCTGACTTTC.

The rearrangement uses TRBV27 and TRBJ1-2, with 10 bases that match TRBD1. Germline lookup yields CDR1 MNHEY and CDR2 SMNVEV (reference sequence). CDR3 size: 18 residues. Trimming at V came to 10 bases and at J to 3 bases, leaving 20 bases not matched to a gene. The CDR3 is CAMHTGDRGRLQDYGYTF. CDR3 sequence (DNA): TGTGCCATGCATACCGGGGACAGGGGACGCCTACAAGACTATGGCTACACCTTC.